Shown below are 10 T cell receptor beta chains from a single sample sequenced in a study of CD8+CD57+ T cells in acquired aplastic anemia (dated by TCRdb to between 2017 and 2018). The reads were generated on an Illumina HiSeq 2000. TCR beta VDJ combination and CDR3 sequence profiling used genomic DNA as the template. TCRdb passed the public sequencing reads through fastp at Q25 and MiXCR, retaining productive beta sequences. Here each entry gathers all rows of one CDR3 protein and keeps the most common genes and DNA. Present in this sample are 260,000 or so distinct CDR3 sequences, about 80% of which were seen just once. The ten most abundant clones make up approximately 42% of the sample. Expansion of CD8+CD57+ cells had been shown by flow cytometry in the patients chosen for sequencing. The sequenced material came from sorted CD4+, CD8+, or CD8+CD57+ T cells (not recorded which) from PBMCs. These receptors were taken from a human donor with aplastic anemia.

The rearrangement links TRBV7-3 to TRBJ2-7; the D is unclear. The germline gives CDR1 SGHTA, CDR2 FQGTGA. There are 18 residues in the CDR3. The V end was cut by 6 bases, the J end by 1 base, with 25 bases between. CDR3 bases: TGTGCCAGCAGTGATCAGGCAAACGATGCGCAGTTTTCCTACGAGCAGTACGTC. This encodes CASSDQANDAQFSYEQYV.

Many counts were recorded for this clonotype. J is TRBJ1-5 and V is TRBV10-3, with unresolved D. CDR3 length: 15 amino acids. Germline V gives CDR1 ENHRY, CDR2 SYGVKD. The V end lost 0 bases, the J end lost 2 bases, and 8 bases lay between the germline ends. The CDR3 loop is CAISESLAGNQPQHF. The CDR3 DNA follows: TGTGCCATCAGTGAGTCATTGGCAGGCAATCAGCCCCAGCATTTT.

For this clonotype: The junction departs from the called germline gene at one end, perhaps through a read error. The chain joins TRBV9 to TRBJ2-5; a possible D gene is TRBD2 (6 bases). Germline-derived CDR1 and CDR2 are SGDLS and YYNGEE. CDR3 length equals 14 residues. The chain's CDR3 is CASRGGGKQETLCF. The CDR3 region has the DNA TGTGCCAGCAGAGGAGGCGGGAAGCAAGAGACCTTGTGCTTC.

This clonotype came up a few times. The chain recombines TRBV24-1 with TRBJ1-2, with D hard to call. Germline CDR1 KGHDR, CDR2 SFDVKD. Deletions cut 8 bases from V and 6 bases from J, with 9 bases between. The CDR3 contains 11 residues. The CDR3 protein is CATKRADGYTF. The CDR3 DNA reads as TGTGCCACCAAGAGGGCGGATGGCTACACCTTC.

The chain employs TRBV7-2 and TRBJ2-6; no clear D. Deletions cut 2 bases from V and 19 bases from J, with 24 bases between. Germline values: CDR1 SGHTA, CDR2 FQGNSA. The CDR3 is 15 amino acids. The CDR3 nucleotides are TGTGCCAGCAGCTTATCGAGAGGTCCCGACACGCTCTATACTTTC. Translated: CASSLSRGPDTLYTF. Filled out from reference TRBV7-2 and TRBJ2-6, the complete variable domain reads GAGVSQSPSNKVTEKGKDVELRCDPISGHTALYWYRQSLGQGLEFLIYFQGNSAPDKSGLPSDRFSAERTGGSVSTLTIQRTQQEDSAVYLCASSLSRGPDTLYTFGAGSRLTVL.

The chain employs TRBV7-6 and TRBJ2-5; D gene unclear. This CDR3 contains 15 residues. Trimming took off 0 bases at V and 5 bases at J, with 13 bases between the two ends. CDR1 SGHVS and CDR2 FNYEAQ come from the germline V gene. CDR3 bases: TGTGCCAGCAGCTTAGCCCACGGGCTAAGGGAGACCCAGTACTTC. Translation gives CASSLAHGLRETQYF.

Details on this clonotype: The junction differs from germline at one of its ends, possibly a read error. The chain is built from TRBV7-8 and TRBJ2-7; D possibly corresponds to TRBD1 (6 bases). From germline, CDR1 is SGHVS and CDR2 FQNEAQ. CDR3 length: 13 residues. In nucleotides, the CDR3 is TGTGCCAGCAGCCCCCATACAGGGAGTGGGAAATTGTTC. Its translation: CASSPHTGSGKLF.

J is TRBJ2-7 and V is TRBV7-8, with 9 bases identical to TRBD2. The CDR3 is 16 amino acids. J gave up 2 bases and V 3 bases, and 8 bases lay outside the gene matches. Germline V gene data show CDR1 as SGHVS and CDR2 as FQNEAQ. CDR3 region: CASSFRTSAGTYEQYV. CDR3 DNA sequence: TGTGCCAGCAGCTTCCGGACTAGCGCGGGGACCTACGAGCAGTACGTC.

For the CDR3, the DNA is TGTGCCAGTAGTGGGACAGGGAAGGAGACCCAGTACTTC. Its protein product is CASSGTGKETQYF. The J gene is TRBJ2-5, the V gene TRBV19; 9 bases agree with TRBD1. Germline V gene sequence: CDR1 LNHDA, CDR2 SQIVND (reference sequence). V lost 5 bases, J lost 5 bases, and 3 bases stayed unmatched. CDR3 length equals 13 residues.

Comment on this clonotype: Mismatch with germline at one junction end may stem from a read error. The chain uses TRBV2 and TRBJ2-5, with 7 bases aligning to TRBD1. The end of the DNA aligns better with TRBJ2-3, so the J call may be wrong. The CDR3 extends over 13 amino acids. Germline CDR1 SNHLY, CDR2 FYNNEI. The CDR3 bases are TGTGCCAGCGGGGACCGAGGGACAGAGACGCAGTATTTT. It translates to CASGDRGTETQYF.